This section outlines one TCR beta chain sequence together with its context. Its antigen is still unknown. The data stem from a study of T cells in localized non-small cell lung cancer. Using immunoSEQ multiplex PCR, the repertoire was profiled, and TCRdb retains in-frame clones only, with some absent. The sample has under 150,000 clones; about 90% are singletons. This CDR3 is built from 16 residues. Germline V CDR1 and CDR2: SNHLY, FYNNEI. V shed 2 bases and J 3 bases; nucleotides not matched to a gene: 7. Study observations and caveats: Of the top 100 tumor clones, median roughly 55 were in adjacent lung, about 30 among its top 100.

Sequenced material: peripheral blood, taken before any cancer treatment. The source is a female donor older than 55 with stage I lung adenocarcinoma. The genes are TRBV2 and TRBJ2-5, with TRBD1 matching over 9 bases. This chain's CDR3 is CASSESLTGGKETQYF. CDR3 bases: TGTGCCAGCAGTGAATCCCTGACAGGGGGAAAAGAGACCCAGTACTTC.